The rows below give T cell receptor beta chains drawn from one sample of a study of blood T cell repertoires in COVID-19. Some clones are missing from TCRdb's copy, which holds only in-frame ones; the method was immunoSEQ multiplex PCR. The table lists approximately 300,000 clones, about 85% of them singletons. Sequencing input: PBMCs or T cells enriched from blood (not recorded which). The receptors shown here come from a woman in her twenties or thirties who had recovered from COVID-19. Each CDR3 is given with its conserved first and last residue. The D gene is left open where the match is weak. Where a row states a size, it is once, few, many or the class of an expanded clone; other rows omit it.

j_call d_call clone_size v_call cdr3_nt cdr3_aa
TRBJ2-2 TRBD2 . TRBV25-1 TGTGCCAGCAGTAAAATAGCGGGGGGACCTCGGGGCACCGGGGAGCTGTTTTTT CASSKIAGGPRGTGELFF
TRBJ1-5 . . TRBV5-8 TGTGCCAGCAGCTTGGCCCGACTCAGGGCCGTTTCGCAGCCCCAGCATTTT CASSLARLRAVSQPQHF
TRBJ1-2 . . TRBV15 TGTGCCACCAGCAGAGATCTCACAGCCTATGGCTACACCTTC CATSRDLTAYGYTF
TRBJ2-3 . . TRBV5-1 TGCGCCAGCAGCTTGGCGGTGGGGCAGGCCACAGATACGCAGTATTTT CASSLAVGQATDTQYF
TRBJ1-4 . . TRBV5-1 TGCGCCAGCAGCTTGGAGAGGGAGGCCCCAGGGGAAAAACTGTTTTTT CASSLEREAPGEKLFF
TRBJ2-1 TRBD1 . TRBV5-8 TGTGCCAGCAGCTTCGGTCAGGGGGTCAATGAGCAGTTCTTC CASSFGQGVNEQFF
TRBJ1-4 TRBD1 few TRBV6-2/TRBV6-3 TGTGCCAGCAGTTACGGGACAGGGGCGGTTGGGGAAAAACTGTTTTTT CASSYGTGAVGEKLFF
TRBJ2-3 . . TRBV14 TGTGCCAGCAGCCAAGTTGGAGGGGTGGGAGATACGCAGTATTTT CASSQVGGVGDTQYF
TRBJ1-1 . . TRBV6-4 TGTGCCAGCAGTGACCCCGGGACAGAAGCTTTCTTT CASSDPGTEAFF
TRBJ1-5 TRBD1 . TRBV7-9 TGTGCCAGCAGCTTAGTGAAGAGGGACAGGGGGATGAATCAGCCCCAGCATTTT CASSLVKRDRGMNQPQHF
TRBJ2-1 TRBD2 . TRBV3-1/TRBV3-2 TGTGCCAGCAGCCAAGTCCGGGGGGAGGGTAGCCAGTTCTTC CASSQVRGEGSQFF
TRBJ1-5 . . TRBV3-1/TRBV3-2 TGTGCCAGCAGCCAGGGAGGTCAGCCCCAGCATTTT CASSQGGQPQHF
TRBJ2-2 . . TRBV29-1 TGCAGCACCCAACGCGGGTCGAGCGGGGAGCTGTTTTTT CSTQRGSSGELFF
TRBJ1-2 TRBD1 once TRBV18 TGTGCCAGCTCTGGCGGGACAGAAAGATATGGCTACACCTTC CASSGGTERYGYTF
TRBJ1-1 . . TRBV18 TGTGCCAGCTCACCCCAGGTGAACACTGAAGCTTTCTTT CASSPQVNTEAFF
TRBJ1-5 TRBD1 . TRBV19 TGTGCCAGTAGCCCCTCGGACAACAGGGGTCAGCCCCAGCATTTT CASSPSDNRGQPQHF
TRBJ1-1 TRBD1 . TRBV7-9 TGTGCCAGCAGCTCCCTGACAGGGAAGAACACTGAAGCTTTCTTT CASSSLTGKNTEAFF
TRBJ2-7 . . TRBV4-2 TGTGCCAGCAGCGCGGACTACGAGCAGTACTTC CASSADYEQYF
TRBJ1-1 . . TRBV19 TGTGCCAGTAGTATAGATTGGCAGGGTATGGCGAACACTGAAGCTTTCTTT CASSIDWQGMANTEAFF
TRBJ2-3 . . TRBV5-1 TGCGCCAGCAGCTTGGCCACAGTTCTAAGCACAGATACGCAGTATTTT CASSLATVLSTDTQYF
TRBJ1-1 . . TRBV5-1 TGCGCCAGCAGCTTGGACAGAGTGAACACTGAAGCTTTCTTT CASSLDRVNTEAFF
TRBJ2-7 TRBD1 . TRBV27 TGTGCCAGCAGGAGAGACCGGGACAGGGGGGTAGAGCAGTACTTC CASRRDRDRGVEQYF
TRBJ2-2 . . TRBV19 TGTGCCAGTTCCGGGACACGCAACACCGGGGAGCTGTTTTTT CASSGTRNTGELFF
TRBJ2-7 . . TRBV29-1 TGCAGCGTTGAAGCGGGGAGGTACGAGCAGTACTTC CSVEAGRYEQYF
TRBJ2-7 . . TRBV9 TGTGCCAGCAGCGGTGGGACATCGAGCTCCTACGAGCAGTACTTC CASSGGTSSSYEQYF
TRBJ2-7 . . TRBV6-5 TGTGCCAGCAGTTACGGGCAGGGTCGTCCGTACGAGCAGTACTTC CASSYGQGRPYEQYF
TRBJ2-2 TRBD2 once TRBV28 TGTGCCAGCAGTCCCCGACTAGCGGGGGGGCGAACCGGGGAGCTGTTTTTT CASSPRLAGGRTGELFF
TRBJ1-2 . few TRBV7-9 TGTGCCAGCAGCTTCTGGCAGGGGTCTTCCTCGAACTATGGCTACACCTTC CASSFWQGSSSNYGYTF
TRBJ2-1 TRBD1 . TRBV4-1 TGCGCCAGCAGCCAAGATACATTCACAGGGGGACGTGAGCAGTTCTTC CASSQDTFTGGREQFF
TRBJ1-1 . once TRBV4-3 TGCGCCAGCAGCCAAGAAGGGAGGGGTTTCACTGAAGCTTTCTTT CASSQEGRGFTEAFF
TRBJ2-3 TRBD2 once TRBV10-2 TGCGCCAGCGAAAGCGGGGGGCTCCGTACGCAGTATTTT CASESGGLRTQYF